The TCR beta chain under discussion was sequenced for a study of T-cell reconstitution after alpha-beta-depleted transplantation in children. Study-level results: Elevated TCRbeta diversity at day 60 was traced, in some patients, to surviving recipient T cells and thymic progenitors.

Per the germline V gene, CDR1 is DFQATT and CDR2 is SNEGSKA (reference sequence). Trimming removed 2 bases from V and 7 bases from J, with 15 bases in between. The CDR3 loop spans 14 amino acids. Unique molecular identifiers were incorporated into the prepared TCRbeta library. One entry per CDR3 protein, called by TCRdb with MiXCR from the PCR reads. Of under 400,000 distinct CDR3 sequences detected, approximately 23% appear once; the ten largest clones hold about 10%. This clonotype occurred a few times. Its target is not known. The specimen comprised PBMCs, mostly from graft donor cells, sampled 180 days after TCRalphabeta/CD19-depleted stem cell transplant. The chain combines TRBV20-1 with TRBJ2-1; D not certain. The receptor was derived from a male patient between 5 and 17 years old who had a stem cell transplant for acute lymphoblastic leukemia, so the T cells may come from the graft donor. The CDR3 region is CSARSTATHNEQFF. CDR3 DNA sequence: TGCAGTGCTAGATCGACTGCTACGCATAATGAGCAGTTCTTC.